What follows are 11 T cell receptor beta chains derived from one specimen sequenced in a study of blood T cell repertoires in COVID-19. Profiling relied on immunoSEQ multiplex PCR, and the TCRdb table lists in-frame clones only, not all of them. In the table there are about 300,000 clones, 89% of which are singletons. Material: PBMCs or T cells enriched from blood (not recorded which). These receptor sequences come from a woman between 40 and 55 years old who had recovered from COVID-19.

The chain is built from TRBV30 and TRBJ1-1; no clear D gene. Trimming cost V 0 bases and J 7 bases, with 6 bases left between them. CDR1 is GTSNPN and CDR2 is SVGIG in the germline V gene (reference sequence). The CDR3 runs to 11 residues. CDR3 in DNA: TGTGCCTGGAGTGTAGCTATTGAAGCTTTCTTT. Translation: CAWSVAIEAFF.

The J gene is TRBJ1-2, the V gene TRBV5-1; 8 nucleotides line up with TRBD1. Germline CDR1 is SGHRS and CDR2 is YFSETQ. The CDR3 spans 14 residues. Unmatched junction bases numbered 5, after V lost 4 bases and J lost 3 bases. The CDR3 DNA sequence: TGCGCCAGCAGCGTAACAGGGGGGGACTATGGCTACACCTTC. Encoded protein: CASSVTGGDYGYTF. Full variable domain (rest looked up from reference TRBV5-1 and TRBJ1-2): KAGVTQTPRYLIKTRGQQVTLSCSPISGHRSVSWYQQTPGQGLQFLFEYFSETQRNKGNFPGRFSGRQFSNSRSEMNVSTLELGDSALYLCASSVTGGDYGYTFGSGTRLTVV.

This clone has more than one count but fewer than ten. The sample holds other DNA sequences that translate to the same CDR3. The gene calls are TRBV5-1 and TRBJ2-1, with 8 bases fitting TRBD2. Germline V gene lookup returns CDR1 SGHRS and CDR2 YFSETQ. The V gene end was trimmed by 1 base and the J gene end by 6 bases; junction bases not matched to a gene: 3. This CDR3 has 14 amino acids. DNA for the CDR3: TGCGCCAGCAGCTTGTCGGCGGGGGGCAATGAGCAGTTCTTC. Translating it yields CASSLSAGGNEQFF.

The gene calls are TRBV30 and TRBJ2-3; 9 bases agree with TRBD1. With 2 bases clipped from V and 0 bases from J, the junction kept 3 bases outside the gene matches. The CDR3 runs 15 residues. The germline V gene encodes CDR1 GTSNPN and CDR2 SVGIG (reference sequence). The CDR3 sequence is CAWSIGTGSTDTQYF. DNA of the CDR3: TGTGCCTGGAGTATAGGGACAGGGAGCACAGATACGCAGTATTTT.

As DNA, the CDR3 is TGTGCCAGCAGCTTAGGGCGAGGTGAGCAGTTCTTC. Residues: CASSLGRGEQFF. This sequence joins TRBV11-3 and TRBJ2-1; no definite D call. Looked up from germline, CDR1 is SGHNT and CDR2 is YENEEA. Between the trimmed V and J ends, which lost 1 base and 9 bases, there was a span of 7 bases. The CDR3 extends over 12 amino acids.

The V gene is TRBV5-1, the J gene TRBJ2-7; 9 nucleotides line up with TRBD2. Germline values: CDR1 SGHRS, CDR2 YFSETQ. J gave up 5 bases and V 0 bases, and 3 bases lay outside the gene matches. The CDR3 has 14 residues. CDR3 residues: CASSLAVAGDEQYF. In nucleotides, the CDR3 is TGCGCCAGCAGCTTGGCCGTAGCGGGGGACGAGCAGTACTTC.

The chain employs TRBV21-1 and TRBJ2-3; the table gives TRBD1 as D, unverified against the DNA. TRBV21-1 is noted as a pseudogene. CDR3 length: 18 residues. DNA for the CDR3: TGTGCCAGCAGCCTCCTTTTGGGACAGGCGACTAGCACAGATACGCAGTATTTT. It translates to CASSLLLGQATSTDTQYF.

This chain links TRBV30 with TRBJ2-3, with a weak D call TRBD1 (6 bases). CDR1 GTSNPN and CDR2 SVGIG come from the germline V gene (reference sequence). This CDR3 has 15 residues. V lost 2 bases to trimming and J lost 3 bases, with 15 bases between them. The CDR3 here is CAWSTGTSGTDTQYF. The CDR3 bases are TGTGCCTGGAGTACCGGGACATCGGGGACAGATACGCAGTATTTT.

V is TRBV29-1 and J is TRBJ2-1; TRBD2 matches 14 bases. From germline, CDR1 is SQVTM and CDR2 ANQGSEA. The CDR3 has 19 amino acids. Germline trimming cut 1 base from V and 8 bases from J; bases unmatched to any gene: 16. CDR3 in DNA: TGCAGCGTTGAAGGGGCAGGGTCGACTAGCGGGAGGGCTAGGGATGAGCAGTTCTTC. This codes for CSVEGAGSTSGRARDEQFF.

V is TRBV29-1 and J is TRBJ1-1, with TRBD1 matching over 7 bases. The CDR3 loop spans 13 amino acids. Germline V gives CDR1 SQVTM, CDR2 ANQGSEA. V was pared by 4 bases and J by 5 bases, with 7 bases of the junction left unmatched. The CDR3 spells CSVALGRGTEAFF. The DNA for the CDR3 is TGCAGCGTTGCATTAGGCAGGGGGACTGAAGCTTTCTTT.

This chain connects TRBV2 to TRBJ1-4; 10 nucleotides align to TRBD1. Germline CDR1 SNHLY, CDR2 FYNNEI. This CDR3 spans 14 amino acids. After removal of 6 bases from V and 8 bases from J, the junction contained 6 bases not matched to a gene. The CDR3 coding sequence is TGTGCCAGCAGATGGGACAGGGGAGGAGAAAAACTGTTTTTT. Encoded protein: CASRWDRGGEKLFF.